One and the same sample provided the 18 T cell receptor beta chains below, sequenced in a study of vaccination and CD4 T cells after COVID-19. Oncomine TCR Beta short-read sequencing was applied to DNA from cultured CD4+ T cells. MiXCR was run by TCRdb on the PCR reads, yielding one entry per CDR3 protein. The data show around 13,000 distinct CDR3 sequences, 35% to 55% seen once. The antigens of these receptors remain unknown. The treatment here: approximately nine-day PBMC culture with coronavirus spike peptide pools or control peptides (ViraFEST assay). Sequenced input: CD4+ T cells from blood, cultured in vitro. The receptors stem from a human donor who had recovered from COVID-19.

The J gene is TRBJ2-7, the V gene TRBV5-4; D unresolved. The CDR3 is 13 residues long. Germline V gene sequence: CDR1 SGHNT, CDR2 YYREEE (reference sequence). Trimming left V 3 bases short and J 3 bases short, with 10 bases between. In DNA, the CDR3 is TGTGCCAGCAGCTCGAACATCCGCTACGAGCAGTACTTC. Translating gives CASSSNIRYEQYF.

This sequence joins TRBV6-1 and TRBJ1-1; no clear D gene. Trimming pared 6 bases from V and 6 bases from J, leaving 14 bases between. Germline CDR1 MNHNS, CDR2 SASEGT. The CDR3 spans 13 residues. In DNA form, the CDR3 reads TGTGCCAGCAGGGGATTTTTCGCCGCTGAAGCTTTCTTT. This codes for CASRGFFAAEAFF.

Turning to this clonotype: A read error may account for a junction end that differs from germline. The CDR3 region has the DNA TGTGCCAGCAGCTTAGAAGAGAGCCAGTACTTC. This sequence encodes CASSLEESQYF. This chain connects TRBV11-3 to TRBJ2-5; D not certain. There are 11 residues in the CDR3. Germline CDR1 is SGHNT and CDR2 is YENEEA.

This clonotype has only a few counts. This sequence joins TRBV6-1 and TRBJ2-3; TRBD2 matches 10 bases. CDR3 length: 21 amino acids. Germline loops: CDR1 MNHNS, CDR2 SASEGT. The V segment lost 0 bases and the J segment 0 bases; nucleotides outside the gene matches: 15. In DNA, the CDR3 is TGTGCCAGCAGTGAAGCGCTTAGGCTAGCGGGGGAATTCTCTAGCACAGATACGCAGTATTTT. It is translated as CASSEALRLAGEFSSTDTQYF.

This clonotype occurred once. The chain is built from TRBV18 and TRBJ1-1; D ambiguous. The CDR3 consists of 14 residues. Germline CDR1 KGHSH, CDR2 LQKENI. The V gene lost 8 bases and the J gene lost 5 bases, with 18 bases spanning the gap. DNA for the CDR3: TGTGCCAGCACAACCGATGGAGGGAGGACTGAAGCTTTCTTT. Its translation: CASTTDGGRTEAFF.

This clonotype counts as medium-sized. The CDR3 sequence is CASSSLGGRNYGYTF. CDR3 bases: TGTGCCAGCAGCTCACTTGGGGGGCGTAACTATGGCTACACCTTC. The chain carries TRBV7-9 and TRBJ1-2, with D perhaps matching TRBD1 (6 bases). CDR1 is SEHNR, CDR2 FQNEAQ, per germline (reference sequence). The CDR3 totals 15 residues. The V and J ends lost 4 bases and 1 base respectively, with 13 bases between them.

A few counts support this clonotype. The CDR3: CASSRQENTEAFF. The CDR3 DNA reads as TGTGCCAGCAGCCGACAGGAGAACACTGAAGCTTTCTTT. This chain uses TRBV7-2 with TRBJ1-1; a possible D gene is TRBD1 (6 bases). The length of the CDR3 is 13 residues. Germline V lookup: CDR1 SGHTA, CDR2 FQGNSA. V gave up 5 bases and J gave up 1 base, with 8 bases separating them.

The chain recombines TRBV11-3 with TRBJ2-7; D perhaps matches TRBD2 (6 bases). Germline V CDR1 and CDR2: SGHNT, YENEEA. With 0 bases removed from V and 6 bases from J, the gap between germline ends came to 18 bases. The length of the CDR3 is 16 residues. For the CDR3, the DNA is TGTGCCAGCAGCTTAGATCCTCGGTTCGGGGGTGGCGAGCAGTACTTC. Translation: CASSLDPRFGGGEQYF.

The chain joins TRBV21-1 to TRBJ2-7; the table assigns TRBD2, which was not confirmed against the DNA. TRBV21-1 is annotated as a pseudogene. The CDR3 covers 17 residues. The CDR3 bases are TGTGCCAGCACCCGAAGAGGGCTAGCGGGGAGCTCCTACGAGCAGTACTTC. Translation: CASTRRGLAGSSYEQYF.

This rearrangement joins TRBV30 to TRBJ2-7, with unresolved D. CDR3 length equals 17 residues. The germline V gene encodes CDR1 GTSNPN and CDR2 SVGIG (reference sequence). The V and J ends lost 4 bases and 2 bases respectively, with 24 bases between them. The DNA of the CDR3 is TGTGCCTGGAACGCGGCACGAATGAACGCGCAACCCTACGAGCAGTACTTC. Its translation: CAWNAARMNAQPYEQYF.

This chain joins TRBV7-8 and TRBJ2-1; 10 bases fit TRBD2. J gave up 6 bases and V 0 bases, and 8 bases lay outside the gene matches. This CDR3 has 17 amino acids. Looked up from germline, CDR1 is SGHVS and CDR2 is FQNEAQ. The CDR3, as DNA: TGTGCCAGCAGCTTAGCGCAGGTTCTAGCGGGGGCCAATGAGCAGTTCTTC. Translation: CASSLAQVLAGANEQFF.

V usage is TRBV6-1 and J usage is TRBJ1-4, with TRBD1 identical over 8 bases. The germline V gene encodes CDR1 MNHNS and CDR2 SASEGT. The CDR3 loop spans 16 amino acids. Trimming took 6 bases from V and 0 from J; bases not matched to a gene: 6. CDR3 sequence (DNA): TGTGCCAGCAGCCCCACAGGGGGATCAACTAATGAAAAACTGTTTTTT. This sequence encodes CASSPTGGSTNEKLFF.

The V call is TRBV19, the J call TRBJ2-5; TRBD1 might be the D (5 bases). The ends were cut back, 6 bases at V and 7 bases at J, with 12 bases in the middle. CDR1 and CDR2 (germline): LNHDA, SQIVND (reference sequence). The CDR3 sequence is 12 residues long. Here the CDR3 reads CASSPRARTQYF. CDR3 coding DNA: TGTGCCAGTAGCCCCAGGGCGCGGACCCAGTACTTC.

The V gene is TRBV11-3, the J gene TRBJ2-7, with TRBD1 matching 7 bases. This CDR3 has 17 residues. The junction had 15 bases not matched to a gene; V was cut back by 2 bases and J by 5 bases. The germline gives CDR1 SGHNT, CDR2 YENEEA. The CDR3 region has the DNA TGTGCCAGCAGCTTACTCCGAGGGGGCTCCTCTACAGACGAGCAGTACTTC. It translates to CASSLLRGGSSTDEQYF.

The chain recombines TRBV19 with TRBJ1-1; D uncertain. V was clipped by 3 bases and J by 3 bases, with 8 bases between them. Per germline, CDR1 LNHDA and CDR2 SQIVND (reference sequence). The CDR3 is 13 amino acids. CDR3 coding DNA: TGTGCCAGTAGTATGGATAGGGACACTGAAGCTTTCTTT. Protein sequence: CASSMDRDTEAFF.

This clonotype was seen a few times. This sequence joins TRBV7-2 and TRBJ1-3; 9 bases are shared with TRBD1. CDR1 SGHTA and CDR2 FQGNSA come from the germline V gene. The length of the CDR3 is 17 residues. The V gene end was trimmed by 7 bases and the J gene end by 8 bases; junction bases not matched to a gene: 18. CDR3 coding DNA: TGTGCCAGCACCGGCGGGACAGGGAATATGCTTAAAGACACCATATATTTT. Amino acid sequence: CASTGGTGNMLKDTIYF. Full variable domain (missing parts from reference TRBV7-2 and TRBJ1-3): GAGVSQSPSNKVTEKGKDVELRCDPISGHTALYWYRQSLGQGLEFLIYFQGNSAPDKSGLPSDRFSAERTGGSVSTLTIQRTQQEDSAVYLCASTGGTGNMLKDTIYFGEGSWLTVV.

This clonotype was seen a few times. V and J are TRBV5-1 and TRBJ1-2; tentatively, D is TRBD1 (5 bases). V lost 0 bases and J lost 8, with 14 bases in between. This CDR3 is 14 amino acids long. Germline loops: CDR1 SGHRS, CDR2 YFSETQ. CDR3 loop: CASSLEGTGWGYTF. CDR3 DNA sequence: TGCGCCAGCAGCTTGGAGGGGACGGGATGGGGCTACACCTTC.

This clonotype was seen more than once but under ten times. This rearrangement joins TRBV11-2 to TRBJ2-5; D is possibly TRBD1 or TRBD2 (6 bases each). Germline assignment: CDR1 SGHAT and CDR2 FQNNGV. V lost 1 base and J lost 3, with 15 bases in between. The CDR3 runs 16 residues. The CDR3 DNA reads as TGTGCCAGCAGCTTAGGGACCCGGGGGCGCAAAGAGACCCAGTACTTC. It specifies CASSLGTRGRKETQYF.